This T cell receptor (beta chain) appears in the sequencing data of a study of blood T cell repertoires in COVID-19. Across the whole study: The analysed material was cDNA or gDNA that came from T cells, B-cell-depleted T cells, or PBMCs.

The germline V gene encodes CDR1 SNHLY and CDR2 FYNNEI. The ends were cut back, 5 bases at V and 5 bases at J, with 17 bases in the middle. The CDR3 is made up of 15 amino acids. Per the authors' pipeline: Counts of nucleated cells, estimated from reference gene primer amplification, were obtained. Data came from immunoSEQ multiplex PCR; TCRdb stores just in-frame clones and leaves some out. Clone size and V and J calls were adopted from that table, with D and trimming inferred from the DNA. The sample comprises tens of thousands of clones, about 83% of which are singletons, and 5.2% rests with the top ten.

The specimen was peripheral blood. The V and J genes are TRBV2 and TRBJ2-3; the D gene is possibly TRBD2 (7 bases). The receptor comes from a human donor in a cohort sampled during active COVID-19. The chain's CDR3 is CASSWSGARGDTQYF. In nucleotides, the CDR3 is TGTGCCAGCAGTTGGAGCGGGGCCAGGGGAGATACGCAGTATTTT.